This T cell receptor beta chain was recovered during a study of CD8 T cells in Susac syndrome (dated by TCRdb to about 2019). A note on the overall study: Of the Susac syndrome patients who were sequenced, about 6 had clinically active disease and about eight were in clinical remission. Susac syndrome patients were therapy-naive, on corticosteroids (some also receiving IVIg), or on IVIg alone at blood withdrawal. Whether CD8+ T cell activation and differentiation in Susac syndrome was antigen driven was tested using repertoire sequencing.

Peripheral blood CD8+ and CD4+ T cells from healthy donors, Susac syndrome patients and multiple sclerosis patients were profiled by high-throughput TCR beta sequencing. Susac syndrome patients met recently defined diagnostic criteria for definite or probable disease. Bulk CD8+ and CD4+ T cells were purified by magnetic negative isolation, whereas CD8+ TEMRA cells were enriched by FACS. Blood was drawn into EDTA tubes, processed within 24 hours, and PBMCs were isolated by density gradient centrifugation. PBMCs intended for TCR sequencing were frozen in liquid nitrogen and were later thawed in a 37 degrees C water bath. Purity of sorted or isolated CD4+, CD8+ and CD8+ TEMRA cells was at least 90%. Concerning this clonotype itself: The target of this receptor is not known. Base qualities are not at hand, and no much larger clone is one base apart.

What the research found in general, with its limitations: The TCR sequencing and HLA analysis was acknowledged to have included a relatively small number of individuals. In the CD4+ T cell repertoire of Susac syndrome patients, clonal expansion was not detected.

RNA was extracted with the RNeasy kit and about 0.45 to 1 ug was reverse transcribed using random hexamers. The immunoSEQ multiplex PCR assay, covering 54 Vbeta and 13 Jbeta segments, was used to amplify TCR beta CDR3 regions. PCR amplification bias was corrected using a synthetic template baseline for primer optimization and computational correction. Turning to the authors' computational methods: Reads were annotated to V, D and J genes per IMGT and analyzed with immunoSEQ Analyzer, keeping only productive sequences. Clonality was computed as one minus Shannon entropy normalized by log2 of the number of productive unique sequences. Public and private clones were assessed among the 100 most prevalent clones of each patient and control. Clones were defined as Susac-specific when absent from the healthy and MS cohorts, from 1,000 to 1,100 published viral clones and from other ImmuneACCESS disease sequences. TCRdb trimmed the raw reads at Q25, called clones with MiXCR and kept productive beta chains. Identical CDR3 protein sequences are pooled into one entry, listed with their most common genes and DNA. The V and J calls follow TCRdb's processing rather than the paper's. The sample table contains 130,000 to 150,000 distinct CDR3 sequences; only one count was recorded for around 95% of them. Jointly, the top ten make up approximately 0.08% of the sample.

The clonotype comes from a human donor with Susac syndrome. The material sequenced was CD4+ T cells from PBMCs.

The CDR3: CASSRSGTGNQPQHF. The nucleotide sequence is TGTGCCAGCTCACGTTCGGGAACAGGGAACCAGCCCCAGCATTTT. The sequence links TRBV18 to TRBJ1-5; TRBD1 is a possible D gene, resting on 6 matching bases. The CDR3, from cysteine to phenylalanine, totals 15 residues. Here the CDR3 DNA is all that survives: 45 bases in frame from base 1. The germline V gene yields KGHSH for CDR1 and LQKENI for CDR2. The junction shows trimming of 4 bases on V and 7 bases on J, plus 17 bases between the germline ends.